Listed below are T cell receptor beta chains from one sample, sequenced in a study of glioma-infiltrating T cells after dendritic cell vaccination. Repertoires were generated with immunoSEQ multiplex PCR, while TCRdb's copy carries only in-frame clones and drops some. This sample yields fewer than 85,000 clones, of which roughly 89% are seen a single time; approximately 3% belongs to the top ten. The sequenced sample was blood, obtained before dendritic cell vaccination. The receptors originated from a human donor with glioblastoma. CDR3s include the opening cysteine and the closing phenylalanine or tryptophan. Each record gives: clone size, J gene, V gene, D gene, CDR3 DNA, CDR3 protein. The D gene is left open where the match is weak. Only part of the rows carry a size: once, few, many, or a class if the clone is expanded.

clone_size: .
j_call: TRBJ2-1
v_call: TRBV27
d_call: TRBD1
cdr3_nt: TGTGCCAGCAAACAGAATTCAGGACAGGGATTTCGTGAGCAGTTCTTC
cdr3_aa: CASKQNSGQGFREQFF

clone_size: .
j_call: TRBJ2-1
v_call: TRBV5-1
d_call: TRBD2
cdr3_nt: TGCGCCAGCAGCCCGACACCGAGCGGGGGGGCCGGAAATGAGCAGTTCTTC
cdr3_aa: CASSPTPSGGAGNEQFF

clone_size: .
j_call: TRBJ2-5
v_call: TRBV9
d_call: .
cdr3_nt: TGTGCCAGCAGCGTCGAGATGGCAGGGACCCAGTACTTC
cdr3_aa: CASSVEMAGTQYF

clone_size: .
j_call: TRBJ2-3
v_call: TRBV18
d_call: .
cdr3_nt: TGTGCCAGCTCACCAGGGGCCACAGATACGCAGTATTTT
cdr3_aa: CASSPGATDTQYF

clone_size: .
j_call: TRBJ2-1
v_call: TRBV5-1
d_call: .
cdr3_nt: TGCGCCAGCAGCTTGGAAAGCGGAGGCTACAATGAGCAGTTCTTC
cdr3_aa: CASSLESGGYNEQFF

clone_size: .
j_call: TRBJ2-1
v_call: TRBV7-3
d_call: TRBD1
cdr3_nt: TGTGCCAGCAGCTGGGGACAGGGTCTTCGGAATGAGCAGTTCTTC
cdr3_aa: CASSWGQGLRNEQFF

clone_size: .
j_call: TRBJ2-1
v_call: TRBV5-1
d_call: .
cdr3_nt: TGCGCCAGCAGCTTACCCCGGACTGAGGGTGAGCAGTTCTTC
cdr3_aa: CASSLPRTEGEQFF

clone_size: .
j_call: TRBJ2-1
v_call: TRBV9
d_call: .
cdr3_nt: TGTGCCAGCAGCCCGGACTGGGGGGGGCGGAATGAGCAGTTCTTC
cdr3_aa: CASSPDWGGRNEQFF

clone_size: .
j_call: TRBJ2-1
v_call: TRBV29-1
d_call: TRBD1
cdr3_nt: TGCAGCGTTAAAGGCAGGGGGCAATACAATGAGCAGTTCTTC
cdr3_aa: CSVKGRGQYNEQFF

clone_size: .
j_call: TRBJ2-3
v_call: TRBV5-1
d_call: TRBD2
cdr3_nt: TGCGCCAGCAGCTTGGTAGGCGGGAGGGCCGTAGATACGCAGTATTTT
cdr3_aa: CASSLVGGRAVDTQYF

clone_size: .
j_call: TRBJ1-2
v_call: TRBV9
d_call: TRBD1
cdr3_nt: TGTGCCAGCAGCGGACCGAGGGACAGGGCGGCCTATGGCTACACCTTC
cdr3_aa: CASSGPRDRAAYGYTF

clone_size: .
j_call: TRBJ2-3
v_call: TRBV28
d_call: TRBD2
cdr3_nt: TGTGCCAGCAGTAAAGTAGCGGGAGGGACAGATACGCAGTATTTT
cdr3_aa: CASSKVAGGTDTQYF

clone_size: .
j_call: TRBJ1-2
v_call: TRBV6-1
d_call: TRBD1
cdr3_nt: TGTGCCAGCAGTGAAGCGGGGACAGGAAACTATGGCTACACCTTC
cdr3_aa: CASSEAGTGNYGYTF

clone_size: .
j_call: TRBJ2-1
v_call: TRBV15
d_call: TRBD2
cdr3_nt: TGTGCCACCAGCAGAGAAGCGGGGGGGCTTAATGAGCAGTTCTTC
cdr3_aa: CATSREAGGLNEQFF

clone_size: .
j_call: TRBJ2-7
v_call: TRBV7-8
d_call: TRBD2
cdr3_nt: TGTGCCAGCAGCTTTAGCGGGCGTGCCTACGAGCAGTACTTC
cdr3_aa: CASSFSGRAYEQYF

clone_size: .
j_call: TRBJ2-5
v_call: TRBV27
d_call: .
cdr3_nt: TGTGCCAGCAGTTTAAGGTCCTCGGGAGAGACCCAGTACTTC
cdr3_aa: CASSLRSSGETQYF

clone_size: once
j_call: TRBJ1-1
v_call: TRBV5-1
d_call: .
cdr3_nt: TGCGCCAGCAGCTGGACATACGACACTGAAGCTTTCTTT
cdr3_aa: CASSWTYDTEAFF

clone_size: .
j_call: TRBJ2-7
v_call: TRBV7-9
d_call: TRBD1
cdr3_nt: TGTGCCAGCCAATCGACACAGGGGAGCTCCTACGAGCAGTACTTC
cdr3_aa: CASQSTQGSSYEQYF

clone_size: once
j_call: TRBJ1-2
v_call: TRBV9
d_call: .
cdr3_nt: TGTGCCAGCAGCGTAGGACAGACCTATGGCTACACCTTC
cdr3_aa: CASSVGQTYGYTF

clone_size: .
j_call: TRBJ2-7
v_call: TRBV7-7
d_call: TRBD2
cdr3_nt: TGTGCTAGCAGCTTAGCAGCGGGAGTTCCTTACGAGCAGTACTTC
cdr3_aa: CASSLAAGVPYEQYF

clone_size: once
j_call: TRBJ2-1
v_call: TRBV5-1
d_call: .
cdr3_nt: TGCGCCAGCAGCCCCGGACTGGGGGGCTCCTACAATGAGCAGTTCTTC
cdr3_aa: CASSPGLGGSYNEQFF

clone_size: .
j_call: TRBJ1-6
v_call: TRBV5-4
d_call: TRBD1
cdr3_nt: TGTGCCAGCAGCTCAGGGACAGTCTATAATTCACCCCTCCACTTT
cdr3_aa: CASSSGTVYNSPLHF

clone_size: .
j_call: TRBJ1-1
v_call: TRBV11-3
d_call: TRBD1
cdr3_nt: TGTGCCAGCAGCTTAGGACAGGGCGCTGAAGCTTTCTTT
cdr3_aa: CASSLGQGAEAFF

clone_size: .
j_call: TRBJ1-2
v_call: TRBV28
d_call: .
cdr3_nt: TGTGCCAGCAGTAGGGACTATTCTAACTATGGCTACACCTTC
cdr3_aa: CASSRDYSNYGYTF

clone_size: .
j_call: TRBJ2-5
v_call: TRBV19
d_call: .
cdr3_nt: TGTGCCACCTTACCCACGGCAGGAAATCCCAAGCAGTACTTC
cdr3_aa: CATLPTAGNPKQYF

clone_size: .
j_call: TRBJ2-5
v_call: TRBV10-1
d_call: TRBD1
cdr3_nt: TGCGCCAGTGGGACAGGGGGTCGTGAGCAGTACTTC
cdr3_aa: CASGTGGREQYF

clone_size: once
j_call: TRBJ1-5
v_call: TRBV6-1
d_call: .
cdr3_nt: TGTGCCAGCAGCCGACAGGGCAATCAGCCCCAGCATTTT
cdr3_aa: CASSRQGNQPQHF

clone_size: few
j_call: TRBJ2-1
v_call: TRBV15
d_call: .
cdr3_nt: TGTGCCACCAGCAGGACCTCTAGCGCTAGCTCCTACAATGAGCAGTTCTTC
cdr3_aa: CATSRTSSASSYNEQFF

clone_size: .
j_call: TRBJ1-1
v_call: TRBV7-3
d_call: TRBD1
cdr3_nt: TGTGCCAGCAGCCGCACAGGGGGAACTGAAGCTTTCTTT
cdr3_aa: CASSRTGGTEAFF

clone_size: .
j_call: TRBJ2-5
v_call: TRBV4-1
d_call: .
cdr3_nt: TGCGCCAGCAGCCAGTCAGGACAAACGAGAGAGACCCAGTACTTC
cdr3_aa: CASSQSGQTRETQYF

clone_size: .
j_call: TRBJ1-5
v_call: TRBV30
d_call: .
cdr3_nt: TGTGCCTGGAGTGTACTGCAGGCTGGCCAGCCCCAGCATTTT
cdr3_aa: CAWSVLQAGQPQHF

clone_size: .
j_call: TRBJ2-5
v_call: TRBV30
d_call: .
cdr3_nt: TGTGCCTGGAGTTCCTGGAGCGGTCTGGCCCAGTACTTC
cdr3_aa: CAWSSWSGLAQYF

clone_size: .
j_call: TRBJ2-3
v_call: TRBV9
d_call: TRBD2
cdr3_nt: TGTGCCAGCAGTCTCTCCGCTAGCGGGGGGAAAACAGATACGCAGTATTTT
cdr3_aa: CASSLSASGGKTDTQYF

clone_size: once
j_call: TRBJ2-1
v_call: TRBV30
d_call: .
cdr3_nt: TGTGCCTGGAGTGCCAACAGGGAAGTGTTCTACAATGAGCAGTTCTTC
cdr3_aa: CAWSANREVFYNEQFF

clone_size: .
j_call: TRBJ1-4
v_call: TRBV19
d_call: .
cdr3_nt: TGTGCCAGTAGTATAGGGAACCTACAGGGCGGAGATGAAAAACTGTTTTTT
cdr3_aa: CASSIGNLQGGDEKLFF

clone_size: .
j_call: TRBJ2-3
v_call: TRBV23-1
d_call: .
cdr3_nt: TGCGCCAGCAGTCAAGCCGCCCTAGATAGCACAGATACGCAGTATTTT
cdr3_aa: CASSQAALDSTDTQYF

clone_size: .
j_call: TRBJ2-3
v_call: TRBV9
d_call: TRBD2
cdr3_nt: TGTGCCAGCAGCACTCTAGCGGGAGTCGAAGATACGCAGTATTTT
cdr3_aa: CASSTLAGVEDTQYF

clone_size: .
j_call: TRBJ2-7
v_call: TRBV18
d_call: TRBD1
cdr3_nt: TGTGCCAGCTCACCTTCCGGGACAGGGTTGACCTACGAGCAGTACTTC
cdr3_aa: CASSPSGTGLTYEQYF

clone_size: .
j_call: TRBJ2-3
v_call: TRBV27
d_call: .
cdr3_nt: TGTGCCAGCAGCCTCCGAGCCGGAGATACGCAGTATTTT
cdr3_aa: CASSLRAGDTQYF

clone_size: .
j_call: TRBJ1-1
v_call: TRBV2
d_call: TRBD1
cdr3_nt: TGTGCCAGCAGGGCAGGGGGAACGAACACTGAAGCTTTCTTT
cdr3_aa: CASRAGGTNTEAFF

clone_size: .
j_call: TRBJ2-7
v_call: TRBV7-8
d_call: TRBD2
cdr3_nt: TGTGCCAGCAGCTTAGGGGGACTAGCGGCCTACGAGCAGTACTTC
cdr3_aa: CASSLGGLAAYEQYF

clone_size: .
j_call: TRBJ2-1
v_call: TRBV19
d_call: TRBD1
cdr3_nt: TGTGCCAGTACCCCGACAGGGCTGCCCCTATATGAGCAGTTCTTC
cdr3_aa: CASTPTGLPLYEQFF

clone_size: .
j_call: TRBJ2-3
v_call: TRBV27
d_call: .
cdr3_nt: TGTGCCAGCAGTTTATCTGTACTCCAGAGGAGAAATACGCAGTATTTT
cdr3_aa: CASSLSVLQRRNTQYF

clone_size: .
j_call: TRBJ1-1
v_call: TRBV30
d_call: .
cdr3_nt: TGTGCCTGGAGTTCTCTCTTTGCTGAAGCTTTCTTT
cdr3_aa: CAWSSLFAEAFF

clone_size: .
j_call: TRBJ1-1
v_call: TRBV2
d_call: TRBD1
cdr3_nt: TGTGCCAGCAGTGACGGGACAGGGGCAACTGAAGCTTTCTTT
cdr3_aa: CASSDGTGATEAFF

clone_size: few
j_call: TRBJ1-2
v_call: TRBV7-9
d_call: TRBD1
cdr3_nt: TGTGCCAGCAGCTTCGGACAGGGCGATGGCTACACCTTC
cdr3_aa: CASSFGQGDGYTF

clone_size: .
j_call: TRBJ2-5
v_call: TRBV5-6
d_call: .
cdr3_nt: TGTGCCAGCAGGCGGACAGAACGAGAGACCCAGTACTTC
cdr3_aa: CASRRTERETQYF

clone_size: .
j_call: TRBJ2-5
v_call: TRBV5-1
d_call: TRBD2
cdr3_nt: TGCGCCAGCAGCTTGGCCGGGAGGGCCGGTGAGACCCAGTACTTC
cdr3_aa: CASSLAGRAGETQYF

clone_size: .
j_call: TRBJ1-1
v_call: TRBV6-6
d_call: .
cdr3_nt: TGTGCCAGCGTTGGAGGTCTGGCCTTGGGCACTGAAGCTTTCTTT
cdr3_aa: CASVGGLALGTEAFF

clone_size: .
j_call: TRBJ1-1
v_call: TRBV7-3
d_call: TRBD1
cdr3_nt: TGTGCCAGCAGCCCTACAGGGGTCCTTACTGAAGCTTTCTTT
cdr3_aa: CASSPTGVLTEAFF

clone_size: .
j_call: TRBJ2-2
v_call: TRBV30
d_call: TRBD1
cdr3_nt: TGTGCCTCGAATACAGGGGATCACGCCGGGGAGCTGTTTTTT
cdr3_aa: CASNTGDHAGELFF

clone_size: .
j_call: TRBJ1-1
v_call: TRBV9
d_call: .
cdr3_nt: TGTGCCAGCAGCGTAGGGGCGGGAAGCACTGAAGCTTTCTTT
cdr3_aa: CASSVGAGSTEAFF

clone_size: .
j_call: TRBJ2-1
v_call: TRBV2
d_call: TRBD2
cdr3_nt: TGTGCCAGCAGGCAGACTAGCTATGAGCAGTTCTTC
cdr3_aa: CASRQTSYEQFF

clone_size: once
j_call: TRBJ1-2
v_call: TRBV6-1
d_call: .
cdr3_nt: TGTGCCAGCAGTACCCTGGCGGGCTATGGCTACACCTTC
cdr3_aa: CASSTLAGYGYTF

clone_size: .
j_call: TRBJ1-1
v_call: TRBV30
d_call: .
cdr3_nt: TGTGCCTGGATCGATAGACGGGGGAACACTGAAGCTTTCTTT
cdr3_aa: CAWIDRRGNTEAFF